This T cell receptor beta chain emerged from a study of patients and donors after allogeneic stem cell transplantation. In TCRdb, the RT-PCR reads were re-called with MiXCR into one record per CDR3 protein. The sample holds 150,000 to 200,000 distinct CDR3 sequences, roughly 31% seen once. This receptor was identified in a human donor who was either an allogeneic HSCT recipient or a stem cell or donor lymphocyte infusion donor (not recorded which). It is not recorded whose cells these are; they may come from a transplant donor. Input material: blood, either unsorted or a sorted T cell fraction (not recorded which).

The CDR3 DNA is TGCGCCAGCAGCACCGGGACTAGCCAACGCGAGCAGTACTTC. Translating gives CASSTGTSQREQYF. The chain recombines TRBV5-1 with TRBJ2-7; 9 positions match TRBD2. The CDR3 spans 14 residues. Germline CDR1 SGHRS, CDR2 YFSETQ. V lost 4 bases and J lost 6; bases outside the gene matches: 8.